This T cell receptor beta chain was identified in a study of blood T cell repertoires in COVID-19. At the level of the study: Collection of acute and convalescent COVID-19 samples took place in the United States, Italy and Spain. Sources were T cells, B-cell-depleted T cells, or PBMCs; the material itself was cDNA or gDNA.

Germline CDR1 and CDR2: MNHNS and SASEGT. Unmatched junction bases numbered 6, after V lost 4 bases and J lost 1 base. This CDR3 comprises 16 residues. Original methodology: Researchers report that nucleated cell counts were estimated from reference gene primer amplification. Sequencing used immunoSEQ multiplex PCR; TCRdb keeps in-frame clones, though not all of them. The D gene and trimming were derived from the DNA, and the V and J assignments and clone size from that table. The table has some 350,000 clones, about four fifths seen once. The gene calls are TRBV6-1 and TRBJ2-2; 7 positions match TRBD2. The material sequenced was peripheral blood. This receptor was identified in a man aged 25 to 40 with active or convalescent COVID-19. This CDR3 is CASSGGLAENTGELFF. In DNA form, the CDR3 reads TGTGCCAGCAGTGGTGGCCTAGCGGAGAACACCGGGGAGCTGTTTTTT.